This T cell receptor (beta chain) was sequenced for a study of blood T cell repertoires in COVID-19 (dated by TCRdb to 2019 to 2021). With regard to the full study: Samples covering the acute and convalescent phases of COVID-19 were provided by collaborators in the United States, Italy and Spain. The samples were drawn from two sources: the first 160 participants of the ongoing ImmuneRACE study, and 950 to 1,500 subjects contributed by 6 global collaborators. Sample metadata almost always included a de-identified subject ID, COVID-19 status, age in years and sex. Subjects who had been exposed to COVID-19, were actively infected with it, or had recovered from it provided the deeply sampled blood TCRbeta repertoires that made up the dataset. The prospective study material was composed of cDNA or gDNA derived from T cells, B-cell-depleted T cells, or PBMCs. A freely available public database, intended as a resource for researchers studying the immune response to SARS-CoV-2, is where the repertoires were released. Where HLA class I and class II types were available, the types were taken from metadata supplied by the sample provider, not from assay-based typing.

V and J are truncated by 0 bases and 5 bases respectively, leaving an intervening sequence of 14 bases. The germline V gene sets CDR1 to SGHAT and CDR2 to FQNNGV. The CDR3 runs 15 amino acids, cysteine and phenylalanine included. Solely the CDR3 DNA is kept, with 45 bases framed from the first base. In regard to this clone: Its antigen is currently not known. Base qualities are not provided; no much larger clone lies one nucleotide away.

The immunoSEQ Assay, a bias-controlled multiplex PCR, was used to amplify TCRbeta CDR3 regions from genomic DNA. On the authors' methods: The number of nucleated cells in each sample was estimated by amplification of reference gene primers within the assay. To quantify the absolute abundance of each unique TCRbeta CDR3 rearrangement, sequence reads were collapsed and filtered. For each sample, productive Simpson clonality was calculated as the square root of Simpson's diversity index over productive rearrangements. Held by TCRdb, this immuneACCESS table contains in-frame sequences only and omits some clones. Under half of the omission traces to an unresolved V gene where checked; the cause of the rest is unknown. V and J calls and clone size are given by that table; D and trimming were obtained from the DNA. The table for this sample lists about 200,000 clones; roughly 92% of them were counted only once. About 0.8% of the sample is held by the ten biggest clonotypes.

At one collaborating source in Seattle, patients were enrolled during active infection and were followed longitudinally through the course of disease. Each collaborating institution followed its own protocols to collect whole blood in K2EDTA tubes. For TCRbeta analysis, collaborators shipped samples in one of three forms: frozen whole blood, isolated PBMCs, or DNA extracted from either of those sample types. Here is what the overall study found, with its caveats: The quantity of clinical and demographic metadata differed by source and by participant and was supplied without curation.

Specimen: peripheral blood. The chain employs TRBV11-2 and TRBJ2-7; the D gene is not confidently resolved. The receptor was isolated from a man in his thirties or forties with COVID-19, enrolled during active disease. The DNA is as follows: TGTGCCAGCAGCTTAGAGGAGATTTGGCGTCACGAGCAGTACTTC. It translates as CASSLEEIWRHEQYF.